This T cell receptor beta chain stems from a study of vaccination and CD4 T cells after COVID-19. This clonotype was seen only a few times. The antigen is not known. An Oncomine TCR Beta short-read assay was used to sequence the DNA from cultured CD4+ T cells. TCRdb processed the PCR reads anew with MiXCR; each CDR3 protein has one entry. The table has more than 8,000 distinct CDR3 sequences, about 28% seen once. Treatment here: roughly 11-day PBMC culture with coronavirus spike peptide pools or control peptides (ViraFEST assay). Dates of PCR positivity, March to December 2020, preceded the US Alpha, Beta and Delta variants. The specimen was CD4+ T cells from blood, cultured in vitro, collected after SARS-CoV-2 vaccination. This receptor was obtained from a human donor who had recovered from COVID-19.

The CDR3 DNA follows: TGTGCCAGCAGCTCGGGTCTCTATAATTCACCCCTCCACTTT. Translated: CASSSGLYNSPLHF. The chain combines TRBV7-2 with TRBJ1-6; D remains unclear. V lost 4 bases and J 3 bases, leaving 7 bases between the germline ends. Germline V gives CDR1 SGHTA, CDR2 FQGNSA. The CDR3 is 14 residues long.